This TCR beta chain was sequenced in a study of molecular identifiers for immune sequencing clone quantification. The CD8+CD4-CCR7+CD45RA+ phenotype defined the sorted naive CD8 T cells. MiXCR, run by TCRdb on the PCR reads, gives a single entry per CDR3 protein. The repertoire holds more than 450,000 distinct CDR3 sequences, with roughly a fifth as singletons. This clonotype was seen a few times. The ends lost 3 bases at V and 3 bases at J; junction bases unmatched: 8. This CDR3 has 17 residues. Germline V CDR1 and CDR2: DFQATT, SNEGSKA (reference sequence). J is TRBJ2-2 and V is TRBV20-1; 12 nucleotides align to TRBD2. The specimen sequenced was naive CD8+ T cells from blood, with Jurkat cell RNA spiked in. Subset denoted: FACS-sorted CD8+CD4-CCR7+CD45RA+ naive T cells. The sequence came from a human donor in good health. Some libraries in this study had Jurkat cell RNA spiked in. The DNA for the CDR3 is TGCAGTGCTAGTGAAGGACTAGCGGGATCGGACACCGGGGAGCTGTTTTTT. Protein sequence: CSASEGLAGSDTGELFF.